Below, 24 T cell receptor beta chains from the same sample are listed, as sequenced in a study of OX40 agonist ivuxolimab in advanced cancers. Repertoires were generated with immunoSEQ multiplex PCR, while TCRdb's copy carries only in-frame clones and drops some. The sample shows approximately 79,000 clones, 85% of them seen only once. The sequences come from CD4+ or CD8+ T cells sorted from blood, collected in a trial of the OX40 agonist ivuxolimab. Source of these receptors: an adult with an advanced solid tumor such as melanoma, head and neck, liver or kidney cancer.

This clone turned up a few times. V usage is TRBV6-4 and J usage is TRBJ1-1; D may be TRBD1 (5 bases). Trimming removed 0 bases at V and 0 bases at J, with 11 bases between. Germline V gene lookup returns CDR1 MRHNA and CDR2 SNTAGT. The CDR3 sequence is 16 residues long. The CDR3 loop is CASSDSREGMNTEAFF. CDR3 in DNA: TGTGCCAGCAGTGACTCCCGGGAGGGGATGAACACTGAAGCTTTCTTT.

The chain couples TRBV30 to TRBJ2-3; 10 bases agree with TRBD2. V gave up 2 bases and J gave up 5 bases; unmatched junction bases: 4. Germline V gene lookup returns CDR1 GTSNPN and CDR2 SVGIG (reference sequence). The CDR3 is 14 residues long. CDR3 region: CAWSPLAGGDTQYF. For the CDR3, the DNA is TGTGCCTGGAGTCCCTTAGCGGGGGGAGATACGCAGTATTTT.

The V and J genes are TRBV18 and TRBJ1-1; 9 bases are shared with TRBD1. V lost 3 bases to trimming and J lost 5 bases; unmatched junction nucleotides: 10. The germline V gene has CDR1 KGHSH and CDR2 LQKENI. This CDR3 has 16 residues. CDR3 DNA sequence: TGTGCCAGCTCACCTACCGGGACAGGGCGAAGGACTGAAGCTTTCTTT. It yields the protein CASSPTGTGRRTEAFF.

This chain links TRBV5-1 with TRBJ1-1; maybe TRBD1 (6 bases). V lost 4 bases and J lost 4, with 11 bases in between. CDR1 SGHRS and CDR2 YFSETQ come from the germline V gene. CDR3 length: 13 amino acids. The CDR3 loop reads CASSRQDGTEAFF. The CDR3 nucleotides are TGCGCCAGCAGCCGACAGGACGGCACTGAAGCTTTCTTT.

This clone was counted only a few times. The chain recombines TRBV30 with TRBJ2-7, with D tentatively TRBD1 or TRBD2 (5 bases each). CDR3 length equals 12 residues. Trimming shortened V by 5 bases and J by 3 bases, and 11 bases separated the two germline ends. Germline V gene sequence: CDR1 GTSNPN, CDR2 SVGIG (reference sequence). The CDR3 DNA reads as TGTGCCTGGGGGACCGAAAGCTACGAGCAGTACTTC. Its translation: CAWGTESYEQYF. Looking up the rest from reference TRBV30 and TRBJ2-7 gives the full variable domain: SQTIHQWPATLVQPVGSPLSLECTVEGTSNPNLYWYRQAAGRGLQLLFYSVGIGQISSEVPQNLSASRPQDRQFILSSKKLLLSDSGFYLCAWGTESYEQYFGPGTRLTVT.

This rearrangement joins TRBV4-3 to TRBJ2-1, with 11 bases that match TRBD2. The junction had 3 bases not matched to a gene; V was cut back by 1 base and J by 4 bases. Germline V CDR1 and CDR2: LGHNA, YSLEER. CDR3 length: 16 amino acids. In DNA form, the CDR3 reads TGCGCCAGCAGCCAAGTAGCGGGGGGGCTATACAATGAGCAGTTCTTC. This sequence encodes CASSQVAGGLYNEQFF.

The gene calls are TRBV7-9 and TRBJ1-4; D is perhaps TRBD1 (5 bases). In germline, CDR1 is SEHNR, CDR2 FQNEAQ (reference sequence). The V end lost 2 bases, the J end lost 4 bases, and 17 bases lay between the germline ends. The CDR3 has 17 amino acids. The CDR3 region is CASSLRFGDVHNEKLFF. In DNA form, the CDR3 reads TGTGCCAGCAGCTTACGGTTCGGGGACGTACATAATGAAAAACTGTTTTTT. Based on the CDR3 plus reference TRBV7-9 and TRBJ1-4, the full variable domain is DTGVSQNPRHKITKRGQNVTFRCDPISEHNRLYWYRQTLGQGPEFLTYFQNEAQLEKSRLLSDRFSAERPKGSFSTLEIQRTEQGDSAMYLCASSLRFGDVHNEKLFFGSGTQLSVL.

The chain recombines TRBV7-3 with TRBJ2-5; D is ambiguous. V was shortened by 5 bases and J by 5 bases, with 15 bases between the two germline ends. Per the germline V gene, CDR1 is SGHTA and CDR2 is FQGTGA. The CDR3 length is 14 residues. As DNA, the CDR3 is TGTGCCAGCAGCATCAGACCCGGCGCCGAGACCCAGTACTTC. It translates to CASSIRPGAETQYF.

The chain joins TRBV10-3 to TRBJ1-2, with D unresolved. The CDR3 has 15 amino acids. Trimming took 0 bases from V and 8 from J, leaving 16 bases between them. Germline-derived CDR1 and CDR2 are ENHRY and SYGVKD. The CDR3 region has the DNA TGTGCCATCAGTGAGTCGACTGGTCCGACTCACGGCTACACCTTC. It translates to CAISESTGPTHGYTF.

The rearrangement joins TRBV29-1 to TRBJ2-7, with 8 bases matching TRBD2. Per the germline V gene, CDR1 is SQVTM and CDR2 is ANQGSEA. V was clipped by 7 bases and J by 6 bases; unmatched bases: 11. CDR3 length: 13 amino acids. The CDR3: CSAIAGTRAEQYF. CDR3 in DNA: TGCAGCGCCATAGCGGGAACTCGCGCCGAGCAGTACTTC.

This clone was picked up one time. The genes are TRBV7-2 and TRBJ1-6, with TRBD1 matching over 7 bases. V lost 8 bases to trimming and J lost 12 bases; unmatched junction nucleotides: 16. The CDR3 spans 15 residues. Germline CDR1 and CDR2: SGHTA and FQGNSA. The CDR3 spells CASGFRDSGIRPLHF. CDR3 in DNA: TGTGCCAGCGGGTTTCGGGACAGCGGAATCAGACCCCTCCACTTT. Using reference TRBV7-2 and TRBJ1-6 for the parts outside the CDR3, the full variable domain is GAGVSQSPSNKVTEKGKDVELRCDPISGHTALYWYRQSLGQGLEFLIYFQGNSAPDKSGLPSDRFSAERTGGSVSTLTIQRTQQEDSAVYLCASGFRDSGIRPLHFGNGTRLTVT.

The chain links TRBV29-1 to TRBJ2-2; 7 bases agree with TRBD2. This CDR3 spans 14 amino acids. V was pared by 7 bases and J by 3 bases, with 8 bases of the junction left unmatched. Germline CDR1 SQVTM, CDR2 ANQGSEA. The CDR3: CSGRGMGDTGELFF. Here the CDR3 DNA reads TGCAGCGGGCGGGGGATGGGGGACACCGGGGAGCTGTTTTTT.

The chain links TRBV4-2 to TRBJ1-6; D remains ambiguous. The CDR3 extends over 16 amino acids. Germline lookup yields CDR1 LGHNA and CDR2 YNFKEQ. The V end lost 1 base, the J end lost 0 bases, and 7 bases lay between the germline ends. The CDR3 region is CASSQVGSSYNSPLHF. As DNA, the CDR3 is TGTGCCAGCAGCCAAGTAGGGAGCTCCTATAATTCACCCCTCCACTTT.

The rearrangement joins TRBV12-5 to TRBJ2-2; D is unresolved. There are 14 residues in the CDR3. From germline, CDR1 is LGHNT and CDR2 FRNRAP. The V gene lost 4 bases and the J gene lost 2 bases, with 8 bases spanning the gap. The CDR3 DNA reads TGTGCTAGTGGTTCGGACCTCAACACCGGGGAGCTGTTTTTT. Amino acids: CASGSDLNTGELFF.

The CDR3 coding sequence is TGCGCCAGCAGCTCATTTGGGGGACAGCTCAACTATGGCTACACCTTC. This encodes CASSSFGGQLNYGYTF. The chain employs TRBV5-1 and TRBJ1-2; 7 nucleotides align to TRBD1. Germline loops: CDR1 SGHRS, CDR2 YFSETQ. Germline trimming cut 3 bases from V and 2 bases from J; bases unmatched to any gene: 10. There are 16 residues in the CDR3.

The chain employs TRBV7-2 and TRBJ1-2; D gene uncertain. Deletions cut 5 bases from V and 0 bases from J, with 13 bases between. The CDR3 spans 15 residues. Germline assignment: CDR1 SGHTA and CDR2 FQGNSA. CDR3 nucleotides: TGTGCCAGCAGCCCCCTTCCGTATTCTAACTATGGCTACACCTTC. It translates to CASSPLPYSNYGYTF.

This clone has only one observation. At one boundary the junction diverges from the germline segment, which might be a read error. The same CDR3 is also encoded by other DNA sequences in this sample. The rearrangement links TRBV27 to TRBJ1-6; D ambiguous. Germline loops: CDR1 MNHEY, CDR2 SMNVEV (reference sequence). This CDR3 region has 15 residues. Here the CDR3 reads CASTSLLGNNSPLHF. The CDR3 bases are TGTGCTAGCACCTCCCTCCTCGGAAATAATTCACCCCTCCACTTT.

V gene TRBV27 combines with J gene TRBJ2-3; D unclear. Between the trimmed V and J ends, which lost 5 bases and 2 bases, there was a span of 11 bases. Germline V gives CDR1 MNHEY, CDR2 SMNVEV (reference sequence). CDR3 length: 14 residues. CDR3 sequence reads: CASSPRSFTDTQYF. CDR3 DNA: TGTGCCAGCAGTCCACGGTCCTTCACAGATACGCAGTATTTT.

The chain has TRBV7-3 and TRBJ2-3, with 7 bases matching TRBD2. This CDR3 is 14 amino acids long. Germline V gives CDR1 SGHTA, CDR2 FQGTGA. The V gene end was trimmed by 0 bases and the J gene end by 4 bases; junction bases not matched to a gene: 1. This chain's CDR3 is CASSLTGRADTQYF. CDR3 nucleotide sequence: TGTGCCAGCAGCTTAACTGGGAGGGCAGATACGCAGTATTTT.

This clone appeared a single time. The chain is built from TRBV4-2 and TRBJ2-1; 8 bases match TRBD1. The CDR3 spans 17 residues. The germline V gene encodes CDR1 LGHNA and CDR2 YNFKEQ. J lost 6 bases, V lost 3 bases, and 13 bases had no gene match. The CDR3: CASSQLIGQGRGNEQFF. Written as DNA, the CDR3 is TGTGCCAGCAGCCAGTTAATCGGACAGGGTAGGGGCAATGAGCAGTTCTTC.

The CDR3 DNA reads as TGTGCCAGCAGTGACTCGCTGGTAGAGGATACGCAGTATTTT. Protein product: CASSDSLVEDTQYF. The chain recombines TRBV6-4 with TRBJ2-3; D is ambiguous. The length of the CDR3 is 14 residues. Looked up from germline, CDR1 is MRHNA and CDR2 is SNTAGT. Trimming shortened V by 0 bases and J by 6 bases, and 10 bases separated the two germline ends.

The V gene is TRBV19, the J gene TRBJ1-2; no definite D call. CDR3 length equals 13 residues. Trimming shortened V by 5 bases and J by 3 bases, and 10 bases separated the two germline ends. Germline lookup yields CDR1 LNHDA and CDR2 SQIVND (reference sequence). The DNA for the CDR3 is TGTGCCAGTAGTGGCAGAACTCACTATGGCTACACCTTC. Translation: CASSGRTHYGYTF.

The chain combines TRBV5-5 with TRBJ2-7; maybe TRBD1 (7 bases). V was shortened by 1 base and J by 6 bases, with 23 bases between the two germline ends. Looked up from germline, CDR1 is SGHKS and CDR2 is YYEKEE (reference sequence). The CDR3 has 17 residues. The CDR3 nucleotides are TGTGCCAGCAGCTTGCTTCCGAGAAACAGGGGTAGCGGCGAGCAGTACTTC. Translating gives CASSLLPRNRGSGEQYF.

The chain has TRBV7-2 and TRBJ1-1; TRBD1 matches at 7 bases. Germline values: CDR1 SGHTA, CDR2 FQGNSA. After removal of 5 bases from V and 0 bases from J, the junction contained 3 bases not matched to a gene. This CDR3 has 14 amino acids. The CDR3 bases are TGTGCCAGCAGCGTCCAGGGGGTGAACACTGAAGCTTTCTTT. It encodes CASSVQGVNTEAFF.